This T cell receptor (beta chain) comes out of a study of cytomegalovirus exposure and HLA in healthy donors. V was pared by 6 bases and J by 8 bases, with 4 bases of the junction left unmatched. The CDR3 is 12 amino acids. Germline V lookup: CDR1 MDHEN, CDR2 SYDVKM. To note about this clone: The antigen remains undetermined.

Study-level findings and limits: Later analysis suggested most CMV-associated TCR beta chains were HLA-restricted. Researchers counted 164 TCR beta chains as cytomegalovirus-associated.

The PCR ran on 60 Vbeta and 13 Jbeta primers. Libraries were prepared by immunoSEQ multiplex PCR; TCRdb keeps only in-frame clonotypes and omits some of them. The sample shows some 79,000 clones, around 66% of them seen only once. The receptor was derived from a woman aged 40 to 49 in good health and CMV-seropositive. Material for sequencing was PBMCs. V gene TRBV28 combines with J gene TRBJ1-2, with TRBD1 matching 9 bases. The CDR3 nucleotides read TGTGCCAGCAGCCGGACAGGGGTAGGCTACACCTTC. Translating it yields CASSRTGVGYTF.